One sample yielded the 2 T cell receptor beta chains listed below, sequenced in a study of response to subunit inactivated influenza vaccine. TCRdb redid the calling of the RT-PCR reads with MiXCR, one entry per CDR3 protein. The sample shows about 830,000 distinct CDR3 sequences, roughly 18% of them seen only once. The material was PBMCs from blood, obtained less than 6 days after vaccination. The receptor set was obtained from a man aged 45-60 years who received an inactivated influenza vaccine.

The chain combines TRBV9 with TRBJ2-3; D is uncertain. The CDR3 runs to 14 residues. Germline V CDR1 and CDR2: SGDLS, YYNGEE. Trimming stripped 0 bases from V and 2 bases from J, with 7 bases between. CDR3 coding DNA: TGTGCCAGCAGCGTAGAGCCCTTCACAGATACGCAGTATTTT. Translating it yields CASSVEPFTDTQYF.

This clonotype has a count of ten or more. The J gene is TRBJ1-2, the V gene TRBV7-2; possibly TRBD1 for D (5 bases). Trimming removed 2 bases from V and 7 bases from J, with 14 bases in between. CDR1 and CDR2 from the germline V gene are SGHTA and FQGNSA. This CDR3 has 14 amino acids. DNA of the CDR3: TGTGCCAGCAGCTTAATGGACGGGGGAAGTGGCTACACCTTC. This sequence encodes CASSLMDGGSGYTF.